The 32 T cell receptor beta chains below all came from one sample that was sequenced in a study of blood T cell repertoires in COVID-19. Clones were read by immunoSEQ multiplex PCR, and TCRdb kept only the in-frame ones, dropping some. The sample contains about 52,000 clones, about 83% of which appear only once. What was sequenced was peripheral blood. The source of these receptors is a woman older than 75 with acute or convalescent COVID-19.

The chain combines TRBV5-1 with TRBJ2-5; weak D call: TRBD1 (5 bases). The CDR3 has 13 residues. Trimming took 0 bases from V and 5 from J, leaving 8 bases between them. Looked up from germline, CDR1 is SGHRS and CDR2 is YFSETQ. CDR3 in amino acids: CASSLVGVETQYF. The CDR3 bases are TGCGCCAGCAGCTTGGTAGGGGTGGAGACCCAGTACTTC.

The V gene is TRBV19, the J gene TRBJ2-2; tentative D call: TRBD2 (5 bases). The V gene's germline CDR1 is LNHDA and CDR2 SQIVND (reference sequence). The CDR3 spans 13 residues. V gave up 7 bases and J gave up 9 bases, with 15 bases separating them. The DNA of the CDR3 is TGTGCCAGTACCCCGAGGGAGCCTCGGGAGCTGTTTTTT. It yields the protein CASTPREPRELFF.

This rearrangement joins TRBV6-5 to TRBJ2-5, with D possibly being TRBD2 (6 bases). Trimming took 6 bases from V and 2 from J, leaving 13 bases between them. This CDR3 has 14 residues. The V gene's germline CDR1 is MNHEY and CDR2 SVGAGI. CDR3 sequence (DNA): TGTGCCAGCAGGCGGGATATTCCGCAAGAGACCCAGTACTTC. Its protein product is CASRRDIPQETQYF.

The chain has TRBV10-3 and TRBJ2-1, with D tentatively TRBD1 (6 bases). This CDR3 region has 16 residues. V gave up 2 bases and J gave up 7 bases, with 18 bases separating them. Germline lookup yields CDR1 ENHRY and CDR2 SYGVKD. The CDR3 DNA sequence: TGTGCCATCAGTGAGGTCAGCGTCGGGCAGGGGAATGAGCAGTTCTTC. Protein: CAISEVSVGQGNEQFF.

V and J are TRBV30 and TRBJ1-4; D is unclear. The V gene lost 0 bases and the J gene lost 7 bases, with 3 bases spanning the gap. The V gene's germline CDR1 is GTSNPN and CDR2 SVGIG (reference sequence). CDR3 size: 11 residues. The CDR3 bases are TGTGCCTGGAGTGTTAGTGAAAAACTGTTTTTT. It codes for CAWSVSEKLFF.

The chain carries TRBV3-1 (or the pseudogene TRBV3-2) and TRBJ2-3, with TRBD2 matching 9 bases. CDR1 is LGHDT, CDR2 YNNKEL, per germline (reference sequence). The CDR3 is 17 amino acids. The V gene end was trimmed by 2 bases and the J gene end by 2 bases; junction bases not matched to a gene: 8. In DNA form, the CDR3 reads TGTGCCAGCAGCCAACCCACTAGCGGGTATTCCACAGATACGCAGTATTTT. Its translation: CASSQPTSGYSTDTQYF.

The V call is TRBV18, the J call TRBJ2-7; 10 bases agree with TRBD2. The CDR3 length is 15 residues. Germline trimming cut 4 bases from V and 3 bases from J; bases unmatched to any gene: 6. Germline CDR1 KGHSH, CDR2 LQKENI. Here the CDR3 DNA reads TGTGCCAGCTCACGCGGAGCTAGCGGGGGCTACGAGCAGTACGTC. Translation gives CASSRGASGGYEQYV.

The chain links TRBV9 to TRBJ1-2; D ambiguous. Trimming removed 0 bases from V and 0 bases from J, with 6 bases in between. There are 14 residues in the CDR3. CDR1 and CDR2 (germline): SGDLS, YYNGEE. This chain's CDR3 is CASSVGTANYGYTF. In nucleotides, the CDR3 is TGTGCCAGCAGCGTAGGAACAGCTAACTATGGCTACACCTTC.

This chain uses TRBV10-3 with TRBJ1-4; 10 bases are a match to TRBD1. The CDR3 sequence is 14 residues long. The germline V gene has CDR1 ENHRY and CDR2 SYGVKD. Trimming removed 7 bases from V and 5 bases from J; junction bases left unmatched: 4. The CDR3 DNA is TGTGCCATCAAGGGACAGGGGAGCAATGAAAAACTGTTTTTT. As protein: CAIKGQGSNEKLFF.

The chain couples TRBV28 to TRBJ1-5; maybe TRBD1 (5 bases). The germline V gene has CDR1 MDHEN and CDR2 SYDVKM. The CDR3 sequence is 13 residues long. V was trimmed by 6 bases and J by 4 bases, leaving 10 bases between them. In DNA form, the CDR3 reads TGTGCCAGCAGGGGACTGGGTAATCAGCCCCAGCATTTT. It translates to CASRGLGNQPQHF. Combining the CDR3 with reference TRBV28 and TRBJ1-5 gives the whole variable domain DVKVTQSSRYLVKRTGEKVFLECVQDMDHENMFWYRQDPGLGLRLIYFSYDVKMKEKGDIPEGYSVSREKKERFSLILESASTNQTSMYLCASRGLGNQPQHFGDGTRLSIL.

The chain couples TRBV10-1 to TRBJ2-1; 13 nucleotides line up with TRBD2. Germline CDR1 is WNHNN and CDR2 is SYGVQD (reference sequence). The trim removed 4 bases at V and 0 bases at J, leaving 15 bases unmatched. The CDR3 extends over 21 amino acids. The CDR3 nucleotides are TGCGCCAGCAGTGCCTTTAAGACTAGCGGGAGGAGAGTCTGCTCCTACAATGAGCAGTTCTTC. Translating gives CASSAFKTSGRRVCSYNEQFF.

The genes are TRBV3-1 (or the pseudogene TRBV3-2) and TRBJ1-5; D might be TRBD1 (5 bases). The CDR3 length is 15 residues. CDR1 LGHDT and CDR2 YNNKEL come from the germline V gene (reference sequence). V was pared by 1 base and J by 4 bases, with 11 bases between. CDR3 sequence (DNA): TGTGCCAGCAGCCAAGGGTGGGGGGTTAATCAGCCCCAGCATTTT. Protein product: CASSQGWGVNQPQHF.

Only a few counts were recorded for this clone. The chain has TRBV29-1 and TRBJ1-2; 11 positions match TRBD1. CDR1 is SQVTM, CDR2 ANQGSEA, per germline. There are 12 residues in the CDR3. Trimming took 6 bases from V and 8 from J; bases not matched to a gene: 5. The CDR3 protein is CSVADRGRGYTF. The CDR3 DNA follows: TGCAGCGTGGCGGACAGGGGGCGCGGCTACACCTTC.

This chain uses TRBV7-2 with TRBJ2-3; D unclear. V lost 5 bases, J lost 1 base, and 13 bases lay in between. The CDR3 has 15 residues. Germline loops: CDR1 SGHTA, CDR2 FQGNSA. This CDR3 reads CASSRQRSGTDTQYF. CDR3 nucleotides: TGTGCCAGCAGCCGCCAACGAAGCGGCACAGATACGCAGTATTTT.

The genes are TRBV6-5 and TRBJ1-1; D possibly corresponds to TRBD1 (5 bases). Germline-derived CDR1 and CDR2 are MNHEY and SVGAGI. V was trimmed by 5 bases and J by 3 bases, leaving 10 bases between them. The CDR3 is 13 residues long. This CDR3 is CASSQTVYTEAFF. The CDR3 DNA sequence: TGTGCCAGCAGTCAGACAGTTTACACTGAAGCTTTCTTT.

The CDR3 DNA reads TGCGCCAGCAGCCAAGATACCTCGGACAGGGAGGCGAATTCACCCCTCCACTTT. Its translation is CASSQDTSDREANSPLHF. The rearrangement joins TRBV4-1 to TRBJ1-6; TRBD1 matches 8 bases. CDR3 size: 18 residues. V dropped 0 bases and J dropped 7; count of bases not matched to a gene: 11. CDR1 is MGHRA, CDR2 YSYEKL, per germline.

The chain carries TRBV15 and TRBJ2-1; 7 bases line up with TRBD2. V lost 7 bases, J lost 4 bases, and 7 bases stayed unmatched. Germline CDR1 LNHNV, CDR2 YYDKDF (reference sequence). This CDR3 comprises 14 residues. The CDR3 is CATTQLGGYNEQFF. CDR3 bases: TGTGCCACCACCCAGCTGGGGGGGTACAATGAGCAGTTCTTC.

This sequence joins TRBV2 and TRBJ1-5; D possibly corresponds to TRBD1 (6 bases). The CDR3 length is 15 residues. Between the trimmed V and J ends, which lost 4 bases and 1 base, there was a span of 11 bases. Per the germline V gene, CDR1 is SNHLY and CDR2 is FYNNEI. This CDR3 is CASSGRTASNQPQHF. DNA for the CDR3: TGTGCCAGCAGTGGTAGGACAGCCAGCAATCAGCCCCAGCATTTT.

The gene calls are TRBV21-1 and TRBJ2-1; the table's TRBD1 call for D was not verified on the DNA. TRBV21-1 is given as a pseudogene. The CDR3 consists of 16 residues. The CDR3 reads CASSNRQENASSEQFF. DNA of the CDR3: TGTGCCAGCAGCAATCGACAGGAAAATGCTTCTAGTGAGCAGTTCTTC.

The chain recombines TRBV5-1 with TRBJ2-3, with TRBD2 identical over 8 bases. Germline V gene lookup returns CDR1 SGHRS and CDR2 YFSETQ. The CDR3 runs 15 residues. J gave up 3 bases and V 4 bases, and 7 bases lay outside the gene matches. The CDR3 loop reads CASSPGGGATDTQYF. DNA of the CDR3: TGCGCCAGCAGCCCGGGGGGGGGCGCGACAGATACGCAGTATTTT.

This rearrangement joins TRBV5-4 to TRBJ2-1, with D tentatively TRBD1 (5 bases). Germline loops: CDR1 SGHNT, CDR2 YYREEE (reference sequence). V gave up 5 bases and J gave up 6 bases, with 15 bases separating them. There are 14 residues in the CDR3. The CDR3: CASRLATERNEQFF. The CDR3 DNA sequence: TGTGCCAGCAGACTCGCGACAGAACGCAATGAGCAGTTCTTC.

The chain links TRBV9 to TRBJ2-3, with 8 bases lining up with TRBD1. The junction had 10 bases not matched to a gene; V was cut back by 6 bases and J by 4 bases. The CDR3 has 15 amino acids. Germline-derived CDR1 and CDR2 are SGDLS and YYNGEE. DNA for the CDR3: TGTGCCAGCACCTTAGATCAGGGGGCCGCAGATACGCAGTATTTT. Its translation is CASTLDQGAADTQYF.

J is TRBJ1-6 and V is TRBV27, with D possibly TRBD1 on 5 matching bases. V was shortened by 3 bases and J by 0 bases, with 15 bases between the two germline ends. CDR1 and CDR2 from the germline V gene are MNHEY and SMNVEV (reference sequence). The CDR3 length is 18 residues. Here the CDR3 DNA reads TGTGCCAGCAGTTTTTCCTCCTCTAGGGGCTCCTATAATTCACCCCTCCACTTT. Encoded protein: CASSFSSSRGSYNSPLHF.

CDR3 sequence reads: CASSHHRGTYTEAFF. DNA of the CDR3: TGTGCCAGCAGCCACCACAGGGGGACATACACTGAAGCTTTCTTT. The J gene is TRBJ1-1, the V gene TRBV7-9; 8 bases agree with TRBD1. V trimming: 5 bases; J trimming: 3 bases; junction bases outside the gene matches: 8. This CDR3 region has 15 residues. CDR1 SEHNR and CDR2 FQNEAQ come from the germline V gene (reference sequence).

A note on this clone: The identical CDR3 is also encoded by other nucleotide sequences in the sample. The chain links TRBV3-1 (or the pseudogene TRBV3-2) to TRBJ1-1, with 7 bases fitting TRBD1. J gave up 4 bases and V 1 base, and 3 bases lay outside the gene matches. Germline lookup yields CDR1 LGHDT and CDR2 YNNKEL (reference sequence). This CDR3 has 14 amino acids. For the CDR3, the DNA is TGTGCCAGCAGCCAAGCAGGGGGTGGCACTGAAGCTTTCTTT. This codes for CASSQAGGGTEAFF.

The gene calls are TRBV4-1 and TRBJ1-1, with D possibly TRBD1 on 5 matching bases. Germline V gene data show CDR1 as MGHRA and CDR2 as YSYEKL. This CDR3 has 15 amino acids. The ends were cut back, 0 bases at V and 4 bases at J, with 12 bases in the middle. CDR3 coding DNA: TGCGCCAGCAGCCAAGATGGCTCGGGGGGCACTGAAGCTTTCTTT. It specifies CASSQDGSGGTEAFF.

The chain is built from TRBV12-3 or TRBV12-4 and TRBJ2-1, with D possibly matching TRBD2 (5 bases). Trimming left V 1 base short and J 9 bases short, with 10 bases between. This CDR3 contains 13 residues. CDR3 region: CASSLGGHGEQFF. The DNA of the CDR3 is TGTGCCAGCAGTTTAGGAGGGCATGGTGAGCAGTTCTTC.

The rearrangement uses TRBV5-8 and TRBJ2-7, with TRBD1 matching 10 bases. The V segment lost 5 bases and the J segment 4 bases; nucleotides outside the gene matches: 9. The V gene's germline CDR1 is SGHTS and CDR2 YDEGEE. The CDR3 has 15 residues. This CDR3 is CASSAGTGAIYEQYV. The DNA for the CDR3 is TGTGCCAGCAGTGCCGGGACAGGGGCTATTTACGAGCAGTACGTC.

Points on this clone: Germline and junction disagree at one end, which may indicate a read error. DNA for the CDR3: TGTGCCAGCACCGGGACACCTGCGCTCTCTGGGGCCAACGTCCCGACTTTC. Amino acids: CASTGTPALSGANVPTF. The V and J genes are TRBV19 and TRBJ2-6; D is perhaps TRBD1 (6 bases). There are 17 residues in the CDR3. From germline, CDR1 is LNHDA and CDR2 SQIVND (reference sequence).

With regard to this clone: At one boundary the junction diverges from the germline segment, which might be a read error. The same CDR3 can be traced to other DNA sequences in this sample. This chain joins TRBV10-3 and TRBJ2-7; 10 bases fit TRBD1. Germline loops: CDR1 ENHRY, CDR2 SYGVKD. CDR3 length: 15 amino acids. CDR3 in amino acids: CAISEPGQGSYEQYF. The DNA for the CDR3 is TGTGCCATCAGTGAGCCGGGACAGGGGTCCTACGAGCAGTACTTT.

DNA of the CDR3: TGCAGTGCTAGCCCAGCGGGGGTACAGTTCTTC. Its protein product is CSASPAGVQFF. The V gene is TRBV20-1, the J gene TRBJ2-1; 8 nucleotides match TRBD2. With V trimmed by 3 bases and J by 13 bases, 5 bases remained unmatched. The CDR3 runs to 11 residues. CDR1 is DFQATT, CDR2 SNEGSKA, per germline (reference sequence).

The CDR3 here is CASSQGRAEGEKLFF. The CDR3 DNA reads as TGTGCCAGCAGCCAAGGTCGGGCTGAGGGTGAAAAACTGTTTTTT. The chain has TRBV4-2 and TRBJ1-4; D not resolved. V lost 1 base and J lost 7, with 13 bases in between. The CDR3 totals 15 residues. The V gene's germline CDR1 is LGHNA and CDR2 YNFKEQ.